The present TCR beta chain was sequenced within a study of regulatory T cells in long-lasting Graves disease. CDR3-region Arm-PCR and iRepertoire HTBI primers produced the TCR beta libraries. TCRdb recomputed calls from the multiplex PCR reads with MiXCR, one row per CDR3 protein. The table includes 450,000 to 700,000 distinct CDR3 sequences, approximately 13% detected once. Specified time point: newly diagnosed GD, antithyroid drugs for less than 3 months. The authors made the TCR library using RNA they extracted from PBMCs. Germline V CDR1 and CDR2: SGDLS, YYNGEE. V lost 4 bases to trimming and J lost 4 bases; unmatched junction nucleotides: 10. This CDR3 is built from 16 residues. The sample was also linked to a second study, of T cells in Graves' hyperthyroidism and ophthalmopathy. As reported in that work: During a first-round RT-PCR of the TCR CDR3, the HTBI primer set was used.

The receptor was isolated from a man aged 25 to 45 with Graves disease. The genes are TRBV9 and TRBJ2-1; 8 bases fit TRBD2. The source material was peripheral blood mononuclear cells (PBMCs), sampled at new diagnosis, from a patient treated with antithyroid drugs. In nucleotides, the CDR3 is TGTGCCAGCAGCCCCGGGGGGGGGCAGGGATACAATGAGCAGTTCTTC. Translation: CASSPGGGQGYNEQFF. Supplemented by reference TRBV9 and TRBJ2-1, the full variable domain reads DSGVTQTPKHLITATGQRVTLRCSPRSGDLSVYWYQQSLDQGLQFLIQYYNGEERAKGNILERFSAQQFPDLHSELNLSSLELGDSALYFCASSPGGGQGYNEQFFGPGTRLTVL.